Listed below are T cell receptor beta chains from one sample, sequenced in a study of shared clonotypes between healthy human individuals. The repertoire was sequenced with immunoSEQ multiplex PCR; TCRdb's copy has only in-frame clones and lacks some. Of 2 million to 2.5 million clones listed, less than 95% are singletons. Sequenced sample: naive CD4+ T cells from PBMCs. These receptor sequences come from a man aged 18 to 30 in good health. Some clones in this sample may be carry-over from other donors' samples. Each CDR3 is given without its conserved first and last residue. Clone size, where shown, is once, few, many, or a class for clones that have expanded.

j_gene | v_gene | abundance | CDR3aa
TRBJ2-2 | TRBV18 | . | ASSPLAGVSTGELF
TRBJ2-5 | TRBV19 | . | ASSSGQGETQY
TRBJ1-5 | TRBV5-1 | . | ASSPRGEGNQPQH
TRBJ1-4 | TRBV25-1 | . | ASSERQGASTNEKLF
TRBJ1-1 | TRBV6-6 | . | ASSLGGSEAF
TRBJ1-5 | TRBV2 | few | ASSEAATLDAQH
TRBJ1-5 | TRBV6-4 | . | ASSVDRGLGSGNQPQH
TRBJ1-4 | TRBV5-6 | . | ASSRGSEKLF
TRBJ2-7 | TRBV5-6 | . | ASSRGAVEQY
TRBJ1-1 | TRBV28 | . | ASSLETEAF
TRBJ2-2 | TRBV10-3 | . | AIRTEGGELF
TRBJ2-7 | TRBV2 | once | ASNQEISYEQY
TRBJ2-3 | TRBV4-3 | . | ASSQVAGHAGHTDTQY
TRBJ2-2 | TRBV27 | . | ASSPSGRRLVGELF
TRBJ2-2 | TRBV27 | once | ASSPRHRQEPNTGELF
TRBJ1-1 | TRBV9 | . | ASTPVGEGWTEAF
TRBJ2-3 | TRBV6-1 | . | ASSGGTSGMTDTQY
TRBJ1-2 | TRBV18 | . | ASSPLGNYGYT
TRBJ2-2 | TRBV7-3 | . | ASSLINTGELF
TRBJ1-6 | TRBV5-6 | . | ASSFGRGNSPLH
TRBJ2-3 | TRBV28 | . | ASRNFGTGTDTQY
TRBJ2-1 | TRBV29-1 | . | SLDPGQGRNEQF
TRBJ1-1 | TRBV19 | . | ASTQVGGARGKTEAF
TRBJ2-5 | TRBV20-1 | . | SAPRQETQY
TRBJ2-7 | TRBV6-5 | . | ASSYSSGLASYEQY
TRBJ2-3 | TRBV7-9 | . | ASSPRPRLRPDTQY
TRBJ2-7 | TRBV11-2 | . | ASSLVREYEQY
TRBJ2-3 | TRBV27 | . | ASSPQGTSWSQY
TRBJ1-5 | TRBV28 | . | ASRRDGYQPQH
TRBJ1-4 | TRBV5-1 | . | ASSLGQGANEKLF
TRBJ1-4 | TRBV28 | . | ASSINRPGGEKLF
TRBJ2-7 | TRBV7-9 | once | ASSKRDRYEQY
TRBJ2-1 | TRBV6-6 | once | ASSLGGSYNEQF
TRBJ1-2 | TRBV28 | . | ASSPGQVGGGGYT
TRBJ1-1 | TRBV21-1 | . | ASSKVSGVSTEAF
TRBJ1-3 | TRBV28 | . | ASISQGANTIY
TRBJ2-7 | TRBV18 | . | ASSQVLPRAANSGEQY
TRBJ2-7 | TRBV4-3 | . | ASSHSLTPAAYEQY
TRBJ2-3 | TRBV7-9 | . | ASSLGGGMGTDTQY
TRBJ1-3 | TRBV28 | . | ASSAAGTGNTIY
TRBJ2-7 | TRBV5-1 | . | ASSLLPGTGVYEQY
TRBJ2-5 | TRBV11-2 | . | ASSLTGETQY
TRBJ2-6 | TRBV2 | few | ASSFGANVLT
TRBJ2-1 | TRBV29-1 | once | SVGDWGSYNEQF
TRBJ2-7 | TRBV11-2 | . | ASSLTRASEQY
TRBJ1-1 | TRBV7-8 | . | ASSLLAANTEAF
TRBJ1-1 | TRBV5-5 | . | ASSLEYVGQGRN
TRBJ2-1 | TRBV5-1 | once | ASSGDRGNEQF
TRBJ2-3 | TRBV5-1 | . | ASSFQPGQGFPDTQY
TRBJ1-2 | TRBV4-3 | once | ASSQEGTTGEDGYT
TRBJ2-7 | TRBV5-1 | . | ASSLGGLAGDEQY
TRBJ2-7 | TRBV28 | . | ASSLSGGMGEQY
TRBJ2-3 | TRBV5-1 | . | ASSFQTSTDTQY
TRBJ2-1 | TRBV6-1 | . | ASSLSTGEQF
TRBJ2-2 | TRBV4-3 | . | ASSYLPRGPYTGELF